The present T cell receptor beta chain was sequenced within a study of spatial heterogeneity in lung cancer. Germline CDR1 and CDR2: SGHRS and YFSETQ. CDR3 length: 14 residues. Trimming stripped 6 bases from V and 4 bases from J, with 15 bases between. This sample's time point: sample taken at primary tumor resection. This clonotype occurred a few times. TCRdb ran MiXCR on the 5' RACE reads and lists one entry per CDR3 protein. Among 85,000 to 100,000 distinct CDR3 sequences listed, approximately 12% were seen once. V is TRBV5-1 and J is TRBJ2-3; possibly TRBD2 for D (6 bases). The receptor was isolated from a male donor with early-stage non-small cell lung cancer. The sequencing here drew on PBMCs, taken at surgery. Written as DNA, the CDR3 is TGCGCCAGCACGAAGGGGCAGCGGGCAGATACGCAGTATTTT. This encodes CASTKGQRADTQYF.